These 18 T cell receptor beta chains came from one sample sequenced in a study of T cells after yellow fever vaccination (dated by TCRdb to between 2018 and 2020). Receptor amplification or capture employed 5' RACE. Instrument used: Illumina NovaSeq 6000. Using fastp at Q25 and MiXCR, TCRdb reprocessed the public reads and kept productive beta chains. For every CDR3 protein sequence, its rows merge into one entry that carries the most common genes and DNA. This sample holds about 130,000 distinct CDR3 sequences; more than 7.5% were observed only once. 40% of the sample comes from the top ten. Sample treatment or condition, as interpreted from the label and publication: live attenuated yellow fever vaccine strain. Here the sequenced sample was CD8+ T cells sorted from PBMCs, taken on the day of the yellow fever booster vaccination. The receptors derive from a man between 18 and 35 years old who received the YFV17D yellow fever vaccine.

The V and J genes are TRBV27 and TRBJ1-1; no clear D. The V gene lost 3 bases and the J gene lost 4 bases, with 9 bases spanning the gap. In germline, CDR1 is MNHEY, CDR2 SMNVEV (reference sequence). This CDR3 has 13 amino acids. This chain's CDR3 is CASSLLVGTEAFF. The CDR3 DNA follows: TGTGCCAGCAGTTTGCTGGTGGGCACTGAAGCTTTCTTT.

The chain couples TRBV12-3 or TRBV12-4 to TRBJ2-5, with 11 nucleotides matching TRBD1. The ends lost 6 bases at V and 4 bases at J; junction bases unmatched: 4. There are 14 residues in the CDR3. This chain's CDR3 is CASRGGQGVETQYF. CDR3 coding DNA: TGTGCCAGCAGGGGGGGACAGGGGGTAGAGACCCAGTACTTC.

V usage is TRBV23-1 and J usage is TRBJ2-1, with 10 bases that match TRBD2. TRBV23-1 carries the ORF label, with uncertain function. Losses at the gene ends were 7 bases for V and 4 bases for J; bases not matched to a gene: 4. CDR3 length equals 14 residues. DNA of the CDR3: TGCGCCAGCAATCGACTAGCGGGTTACAATGAGCAGTTCTTC. It encodes CASNRLAGYNEQFF.

The chain uses TRBV6-1 and TRBJ1-5, with D unresolved. The CDR3 totals 15 residues. V lost 1 base and J 11 bases, leaving 18 bases between the germline ends. Germline CDR1 and CDR2: MNHNS and SASEGT. DNA for the CDR3: TGTGCCAGCAGTGAAGAGATGACGACGAGGTTTGCCCAGCATTTT. It is translated as CASSEEMTTRFAQHF.

Only a few counts were recorded for this clonotype. The V call is TRBV27, the J call TRBJ1-4; tentatively, D is TRBD1 (5 bases). The V and J ends lost 6 bases and 10 bases respectively, with 15 bases between them. Germline assignment: CDR1 MNHEY and CDR2 SMNVEV (reference sequence). The CDR3 totals 13 residues. This CDR3 reads CASREAGLGKLFF. The CDR3 nucleotides read TGTGCCAGCAGAGAGGCAGGGTTGGGAAAACTGTTTTTT.

This clonotype was counted ten times or more. V gene TRBV4-1 combines with J gene TRBJ1-2; D not certain. The germline V gene has CDR1 MGHRA and CDR2 YSYEKL. The CDR3 consists of 14 residues. V lost 0 bases to trimming and J lost 9 bases, with 14 bases between them. The CDR3 protein is CASSQDHQQARYTF. The CDR3 DNA sequence: TGCGCCAGCAGCCAAGATCATCAGCAGGCACGCTACACCTTC.

This chain links TRBV7-9 with TRBJ1-1, with 8 bases identical to TRBD1. This CDR3 is 14 amino acids long. Trimming took 6 bases from V and 3 from J; bases not matched to a gene: 6. Germline lookup yields CDR1 SEHNR and CDR2 FQNEAQ (reference sequence). Here the CDR3 reads CASRTGALDTEAFF. The CDR3 nucleotides read TGTGCCAGCAGGACAGGGGCCCTAGACACTGAAGCTTTCTTT.

The genes are TRBV29-1 and TRBJ2-7; 10 nucleotides align to TRBD1. The germline V gene encodes CDR1 SQVTM and CDR2 ANQGSEA. The length of the CDR3 is 14 residues. Losses at the gene ends were 2 bases for V and 1 base for J; bases not matched to a gene: 2. CDR3 in DNA: TGCAGCGTTGAAAGGGACAGGGGTTCCTACGAGCAGTACTTC. This codes for CSVERDRGSYEQYF.

The rearrangement uses TRBV20-1 and TRBJ2-5; 7 positions agree with TRBD1. This CDR3 contains 16 residues. CDR1 and CDR2 (germline): DFQATT, SNEGSKA (reference sequence). V was pared by 3 bases and J by 2 bases, with 12 bases of the junction left unmatched. The CDR3 nucleotides read TGCAGTGCTAGGGAGACCCAACAGGGGATACAAGAGACCCAGTACTTC. It specifies CSARETQQGIQETQYF.

This chain joins TRBV20-1 and TRBJ2-6, with TRBD1 as a possible D gene (6 bases). V lost 3 bases, J lost 2 bases, and 8 bases lay in between. Germline V CDR1 and CDR2: DFQATT, SNEGSKA (reference sequence). The CDR3 runs to 14 residues. DNA of the CDR3: TGCAGTGCTAGGAAGGGGGCTGGGGCCAACGTCCTGACTTTC. It is translated as CSARKGAGANVLTF.

The chain has TRBV7-9 and TRBJ2-5, with TRBD2 matching over 9 bases. The germline gives CDR1 SEHNR, CDR2 FQNEAQ (reference sequence). The CDR3 contains 16 residues. Germline trimming cut 5 bases from V and 5 bases from J; bases unmatched to any gene: 12. CDR3 in DNA: TGTGCCAGCAGCATCCGGACTAGCGAGCCGATTGAGACCCAGTACTTC. Translated, it gives CASSIRTSEPIETQYF.

Only a few counts were recorded for this clonotype. The genes are TRBV5-1 and TRBJ2-3; 7 bases align to TRBD1. This CDR3 is built from 14 residues. CDR1 and CDR2 (germline): SGHRS, YFSETQ. After removal of 3 bases from V and 2 bases from J, the junction contained 3 bases not matched to a gene. CDR3 protein: CASSWDRPTDTQYF. CDR3 sequence (DNA): TGCGCCAGCAGCTGGGACAGACCCACAGATACGCAGTATTTT.

The rearrangement links TRBV9 to TRBJ2-5; D remains ambiguous. The CDR3 is made up of 16 amino acids. Between the trimmed V and J ends, which lost 1 base and 4 bases, there was a span of 17 bases. Per the germline V gene, CDR1 is SGDLS and CDR2 is YYNGEE. In DNA form, the CDR3 reads TGTGCCAGCAGCGTACCGGACGACTCCGCCGGAGAGACCCAGTACTTC. This sequence encodes CASSVPDDSAGETQYF.

In this sample, this clonotype turned up a few times. The V and J genes are TRBV11-1 and TRBJ2-5; 7 bases line up with TRBD2. After removal of 1 base from V and 3 bases from J, the junction contained 11 bases not matched to a gene. This CDR3 comprises 17 residues. The V gene's germline CDR1 is SGHAT and CDR2 FQDESV (reference sequence). CDR3 region: CASSLGFRGEEKETQYF. The CDR3 DNA is TGTGCCAGCAGCTTAGGCTTTCGGGGGGAAGAAAAAGAGACCCAGTACTTC. The variable domain in full, completed from reference TRBV11-1 and TRBJ2-5, reads EAEVAQSPRYKITEKSQAVAFWCDPISGHATLYWYRQILGQGPELLVQFQDESVVDDSQLPKDRFSAERLKGVDSTLKIQPAELGDSAMYLCASSLGFRGEEKETQYFGPGTRLLVL.

In DNA form, the CDR3 reads TGTGCCAGCAGCCAAGTAGGAACCGGTGAGCAGTTCTTC. This translates into CASSQVGTGEQFF. The rearrangement links TRBV3-1 to TRBJ2-1; D not certain. CDR1 and CDR2 from the germline V gene are LGHDT and YNNKEL (reference sequence). This CDR3 region has 13 residues. V lost 1 base and J lost 9, with 10 bases in between.

The CDR3 loop reads CASSLARTGNYGYTF. Here the CDR3 DNA reads TGCGCCAGCAGCTTGGCCCGGACAGGGAACTATGGCTACACCTTC. The chain links TRBV5-1 to TRBJ1-2; 8 bases align to TRBD1. Germline values: CDR1 SGHRS, CDR2 YFSETQ. The CDR3 consists of 15 residues. Losses at the gene ends were 0 bases for V and 2 bases for J; bases not matched to a gene: 3. Complete variable domain (other parts from reference TRBV5-1 and TRBJ1-2): KAGVTQTPRYLIKTRGQQVTLSCSPISGHRSVSWYQQTPGQGLQFLFEYFSETQRNKGNFPGRFSGRQFSNSRSEMNVSTLELGDSALYLCASSLARTGNYGYTFGSGTRLTVV.

This chain uses TRBV5-8 with TRBJ1-5, with a tentative D call TRBD1 (6 bases). Germline CDR1 and CDR2: SGHTS and YDEGEE. The CDR3 runs to 14 residues. V dropped 4 bases and J dropped 2 bases, with 10 bases sitting between them. The CDR3 sequence: CASSPRGRNQPQHF. DNA for the CDR3: TGTGCCAGCAGCCCCAGGGGTCGCAATCAGCCCCAGCATTTT. The variable domain in full, completed from reference TRBV5-8 and TRBJ1-5, reads EAGVTQSPTHLIKTRGQQATLRCSPISGHTSVYWYQQALGLGLQFLLWYDEGEERNRGNFPPRFSGRQFPNYSSELNVNALELEDSALYLCASSPRGRNQPQHFGDGTRLSIL.

The chain carries TRBV6-5 and TRBJ2-3, with a possible D match to TRBD1 (6 bases). V was trimmed by 6 bases and J by 5 bases, leaving 12 bases between them. Germline V gene data show CDR1 as MNHEY and CDR2 as SVGAGI. This CDR3 is 13 amino acids long. In nucleotides, the CDR3 is TGTGCCAGCAGCGACGCAGGGGAAGATACGCAGTATTTT. This codes for CASSDAGEDTQYF.